Given below is one T cell receptor beta chain in context. Which antigen it targets is not known. Sequencing ends 3 residues short of the CDR3 end; the germline J gene provides the rest. TCR beta CDR3 regions were amplified by multiplex PCR using the immunoSEQ assay from an average of around 1,200 ng genomic DNA per sample. Primer bias was corrected in the assay by using a complete synthetic TCR repertoire to establish an amplification baseline. The amplicons were sequenced on the Illumina platform. Processing in the source paper ran as follows. Sequence errors were corrected by clustering with frequency ratios and a modified nearest-neighbor algorithm, and the sequences were then analyzed in the immunoSEQ Analyzer using IMGT gene definitions. At each rarefaction depth, TCR richness and evenness were averaged across 20 rarefaction repeats, and any sample with fewer sequences than the depth was left out. Wilcoxon rank sum tests with FDR correction were used to compare V, D and J gene relative abundances between the groups. Blinded duplicates gave an intraclass correlation of more than 90% for TCR richness and an average of about 74% across 66 gene segments. As stored in TCRdb, this immuneACCESS dataset retains in-frame rearrangements with V and J assigned. A fraction of the clones does not appear; measured against another copy, unresolved V genes explain less than half of the discrepancy, and the remainder lacks a known reason. Clone size and the V and J calls come from that table; the DNA yielded D and trimming. The sample's table lists a count of roughly 12,000 clones. The top ten clones comprise roughly 25% of the sample.

The germline V gene (reference sequence) yields DFQATT for CDR1 and SNEGSKA for CDR2. Including cysteine and phenylalanine, the CDR3 has 12 amino acids. The DNA covers only part of the CDR3, 27 bases in frame from base 1. V loses 2 bases, J loses 1 base, and the germline ends lie 5 bases apart. This specimen comes from a study of T cells in women clearing cervical HPV infection (dated by TCRdb to 2016 to 2019). Looking at the study overall: Cases were about 25 women with histologically confirmed HPV16-related CIN3 or worse, including a couple of invasive cancers. The controls were 25 to 30 women whose single incident HPV16 infection cleared within 12 months with no development of precancer or cancer. Blood from cases was collected at the visit at which the lesion was first identified, whereas blood from controls was collected once infection was no longer detected. For cases, the median interval between lesion detection and blood sampling was about 150 days, with an interquartile range of about 85 to 210 days. HLA typing was available for only a few women, so HLA type could not be excluded as a confounder. An exploratory proof-of-principle case-control study, nested within the Guanacaste HPV Natural History Study in Costa Rica, was conducted to compare TCR repertoires across cervical HPV16 outcomes. Cases and controls were matched on age within five years and on year of sample collection. Cases had a median age of about 34 years and controls had a median age of around 41, with no significant differences in baseline characteristics. In the parent cohort, some 10,000 women aged 18 or older were enrolled in Guanacaste, Costa Rica, during about 1993 to 1995 and were followed for more than 6 years. Five blinded duplicates per group were added as quality controls, so that about 60 samples were obtained: 50 or so participants and around 10 replicates.

Every participant had a single incident cervical HPV16 infection, and women with prevalent HPV16 infections were excluded. Cervical HPV DNA was detected by MY09/MY11 PCR and genotyped by dot-blot hybridization. Approximately 15 mL of heparinized blood were centrifuged, and the buffy coat was aliquoted, frozen at -30°C, then stored at -80°C. QIAGEN kits were used to extract genomic DNA from the buffy coat specimens. General study outcomes and caveats: Across sequencing depths, CIN3+ cases showed significantly higher TCR repertoire richness than controls, but evenness did not differ between the groups. Cases were distinguished from controls with an estimated AUC of almost 0.85 by random forest classifiers combining richness and V gene abundances. TRBV6-7 relative abundance was lower in cases than in controls (roughly 0.12% versus 0.17%; Bonferroni P = 0.0008). Because the number of T cells in each sample was unknown, differences in richness could reflect differing T-cell content rather than repertoire biology. Whether associations preceded infection or resulted from infection could not be shown with the cross-sectional design, and effector/memory subsets and HPV-specific T cells were not isolated.

This chain is built from TRBV20-1 and TRBJ1-1, with the D gene not clear enough to name. Specimen: blood buffy coat. This receptor was taken from a woman aged 18 to 75 with a cervical HPV16 infection that either progressed to CIN3+ or cleared (not recorded which). Partial CDR3 DNA: TGCAGTGCTAGACGGTCGAACACTGAA. It encodes CSARRSNTE. The whole CDR3 sequence reads CSARRSNTEAFF.